This T cell receptor beta chain stems from a study of metastatic and nonmetastatic thyroid tumors. For the study at large: Repertoires from malignant and benign thyroid patients were compared across blood and tumor or nodule tissue.

With MiXCR, TCRdb called clones anew from the PCR reads. The data hold fewer than 40,000 clones, with 16% observed a single time. Germline V gene data show CDR1 as SGHRS and CDR2 as YFSETQ. This CDR3 region has 15 residues. The sample holds many counts of this clone. The antigen is unknown. This may stem from a read error, because a much larger clone lies one nucleotide away. Each patient went into thyroid surgery without having received any treatment. Whole-study findings and limits: Malignant thyroid tumors reportedly had TCR beta diversity that was significantly higher than in benign nodules, in blood and tumor.

The chain combines TRBV5-1 with TRBJ1-5; D is unresolved. Source material: blood. The origin of this receptor is a female donor with papillary thyroid cancer or a benign thyroid nodule (not recorded which). Some clones in this sample may be carry-over from other donors' samples. The chain's CDR3 is CASSPYPDSNQPQRF. The CDR3, as DNA: TGCGCCAGCAGCCCCTACCCGGATAGCAATCAGCCCCAGCGTTTT. Filled out from reference TRBV5-1 and TRBJ1-5, the complete variable domain reads KAGVTQTPRYLIKTRGQQVTLSCSPISGHRSVSWYQQTPGQGLQFLFEYFSETQRNKGNFPGRFSGRQFSNSRSEMNVSTLELGDSALYLCASSPYPDSNQPQRFGDGTRLSIL.